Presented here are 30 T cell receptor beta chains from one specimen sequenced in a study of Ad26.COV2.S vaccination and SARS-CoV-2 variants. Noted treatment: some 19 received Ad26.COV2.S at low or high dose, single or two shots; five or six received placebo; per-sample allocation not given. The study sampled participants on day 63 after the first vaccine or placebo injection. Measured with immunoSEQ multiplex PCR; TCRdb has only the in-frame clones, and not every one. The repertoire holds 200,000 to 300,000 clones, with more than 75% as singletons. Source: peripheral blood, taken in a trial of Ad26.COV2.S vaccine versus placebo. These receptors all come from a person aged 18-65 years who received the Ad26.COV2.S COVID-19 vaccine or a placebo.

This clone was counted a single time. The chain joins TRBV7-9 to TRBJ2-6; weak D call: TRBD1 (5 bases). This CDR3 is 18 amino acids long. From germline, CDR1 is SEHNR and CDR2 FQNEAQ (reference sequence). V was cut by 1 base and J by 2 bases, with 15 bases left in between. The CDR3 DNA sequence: TGTGCCAGCAGCTTAGTCCAGGGTACTGTCACTGGGGCCAACGTCCTGACTTTC. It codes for CASSLVQGTVTGANVLTF.

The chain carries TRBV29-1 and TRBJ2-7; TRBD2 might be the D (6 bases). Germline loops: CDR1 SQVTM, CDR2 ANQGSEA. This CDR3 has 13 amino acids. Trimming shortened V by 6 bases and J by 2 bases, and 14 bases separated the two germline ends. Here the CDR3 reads CSVAPGATYEQYF. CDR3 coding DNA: TGCAGCGTAGCACCGGGAGCCACCTACGAGCAGTACTTC.

Here the CDR3 reads CASSLKQGPPNEKLFF. CDR3 sequence (DNA): TGTGCCAGCTCACTTAAACAGGGTCCCCCTAATGAAAAACTGTTTTTT. This sequence joins TRBV18 and TRBJ1-4; weak D call: TRBD1 (6 bases). Germline V gene data show CDR1 as KGHSH and CDR2 as LQKENI. CDR3 size: 16 residues. Trimming removed 4 bases at V and 3 bases at J, with 15 bases between.

CDR3 in DNA: TGCGCCAGCAGCCTCCTCCCCGAGGGGGGGAGCTCCTACAATGAGCAGTTCTTC. Translation gives CASSLLPEGGSSYNEQFF. The rearrangement joins TRBV4-3 to TRBJ2-1, with a tentative D call TRBD2 (7 bases). Trimming pared 4 bases from V and 0 bases from J, leaving 19 bases between. The CDR3 runs to 18 residues. Germline V lookup: CDR1 LGHNA, CDR2 YSLEER.

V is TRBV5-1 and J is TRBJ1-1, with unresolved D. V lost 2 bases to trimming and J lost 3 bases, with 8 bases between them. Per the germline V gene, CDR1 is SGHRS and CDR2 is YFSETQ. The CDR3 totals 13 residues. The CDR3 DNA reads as TGCGCCAGCAGCTTCAGTTTTGACACTGAAGCTTTCTTT. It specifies CASSFSFDTEAFF.

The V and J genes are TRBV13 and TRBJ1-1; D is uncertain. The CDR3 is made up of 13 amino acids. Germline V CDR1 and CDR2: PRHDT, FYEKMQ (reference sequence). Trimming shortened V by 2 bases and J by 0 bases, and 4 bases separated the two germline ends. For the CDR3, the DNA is TGTGCCAGCAGCTTAACCTTGAACACTGAAGCTTTCTTT. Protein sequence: CASSLTLNTEAFF.

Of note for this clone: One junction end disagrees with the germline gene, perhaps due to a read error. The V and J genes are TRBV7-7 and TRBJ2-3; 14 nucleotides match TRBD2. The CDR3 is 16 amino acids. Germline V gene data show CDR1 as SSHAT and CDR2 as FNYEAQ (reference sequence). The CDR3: CASSRGLAGVGDTQYF. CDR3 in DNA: TGTGCTAGCAGCAGGGGACTAGCGGGAGTAGGAGATACGCAGTATTTT.

The CDR3 spells CASSYSVAGNTIYF. The CDR3 DNA follows: TGTGCCAGCAGTTACTCCGTAGCCGGAAACACCATATATTTT. The V and J genes are TRBV6-6 and TRBJ1-3; D gene ambiguous. Per germline, CDR1 MNHNY and CDR2 SVGAGI (reference sequence). The germline V and J ends were trimmed by 0 bases and 4 bases, with 7 bases remaining between them. This CDR3 region has 14 residues.

The CDR3 sequence is CASSLAGGGNEQFF. The CDR3 bases are TGTGCCAGCAGCTTAGCGGGAGGAGGGAATGAGCAGTTCTTC. V gene TRBV6-2 or TRBV6-3 combines with J gene TRBJ2-1; 10 positions match TRBD2. The CDR3 has 14 residues. V was pared by 6 bases and J by 7 bases, with 6 bases of the junction left unmatched. CDR1 and CDR2 (germline): MNHEY, SVGEGT.

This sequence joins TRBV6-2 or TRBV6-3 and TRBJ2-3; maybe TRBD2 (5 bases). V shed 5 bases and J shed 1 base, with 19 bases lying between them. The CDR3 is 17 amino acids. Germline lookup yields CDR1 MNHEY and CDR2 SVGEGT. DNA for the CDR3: TGTGCCAGCAGTAGTGCCGGGGAACTCACGGGCACAGATACGCAGTATTTT. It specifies CASSSAGELTGTDTQYF.

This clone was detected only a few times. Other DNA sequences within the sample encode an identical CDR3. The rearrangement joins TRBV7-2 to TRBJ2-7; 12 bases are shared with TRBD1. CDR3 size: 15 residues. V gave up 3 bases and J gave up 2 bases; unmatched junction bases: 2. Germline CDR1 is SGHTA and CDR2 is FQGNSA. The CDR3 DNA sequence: TGTGCCAGCAGCTTGGGACAGGGGGCTGCCTACGAGCAGTACTTC. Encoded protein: CASSLGQGAAYEQYF.

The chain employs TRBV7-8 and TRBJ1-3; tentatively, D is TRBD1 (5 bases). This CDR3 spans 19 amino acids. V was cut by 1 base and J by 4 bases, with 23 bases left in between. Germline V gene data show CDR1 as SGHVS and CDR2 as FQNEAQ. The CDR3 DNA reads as TGTGCCAGCAGCTTAGGTCCTGGACGACTACCGAGGGGAGGAAACACCATATATTTT. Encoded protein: CASSLGPGRLPRGGNTIYF.

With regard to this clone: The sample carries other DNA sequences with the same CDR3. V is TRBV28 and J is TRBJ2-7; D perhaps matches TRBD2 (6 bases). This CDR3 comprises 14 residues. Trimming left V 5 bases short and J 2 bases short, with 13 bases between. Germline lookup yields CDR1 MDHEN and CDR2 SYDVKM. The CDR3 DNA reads TGTGCCAGCAGTCCACCCGGACTACCCTACGAGCAGTACTTC. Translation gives CASSPPGLPYEQYF.

DNA of the CDR3: TGTGCCAGCAGCTTGGCAGGGGACACCTTCAATGGCTACACCTTC. Amino acid sequence: CASSLAGDTFNGYTF. The V and J genes are TRBV5-6 and TRBJ1-2; maybe TRBD1 (6 bases). The CDR3 covers 15 residues. Germline assignment: CDR1 SGHDT and CDR2 YYEEEE. Trimming shortened V by 0 bases and J by 6 bases, and 15 bases separated the two germline ends.

The CDR3 region has the DNA TGTGCCAGCAGTAGCGGCGGGTCCTACGAGCAGTACTTC. This gives the protein CASSSGGSYEQYF. V is TRBV2 and J is TRBJ2-7; weak D call: TRBD2 (5 bases). V was shortened by 5 bases and J by 1 base, with 9 bases between the two germline ends. CDR3 length equals 13 residues. The germline gives CDR1 SNHLY, CDR2 FYNNEI.

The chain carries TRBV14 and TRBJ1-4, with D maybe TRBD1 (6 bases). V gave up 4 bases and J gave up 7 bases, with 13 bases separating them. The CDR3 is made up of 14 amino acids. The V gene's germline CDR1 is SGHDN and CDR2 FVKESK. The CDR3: CASSPRRGGEKLFF. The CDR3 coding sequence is TGTGCCAGCAGCCCACGGAGGGGGGGTGAAAAACTGTTTTTT.

CDR3 nucleotide sequence: TGTGCCAGCAGCTTACGGTCCGGACGGCTAATAGCGCCAGGGGCCAATGAGCAGTTCTTC. The encoded protein is CASSLRSGRLIAPGANEQFF. This chain connects TRBV7-3 to TRBJ2-1; maybe TRBD1 (6 bases). The CDR3 has 20 amino acids. Trimming stripped 2 bases from V and 6 bases from J, with 29 bases between. Germline V gene sequence: CDR1 SGHTA, CDR2 FQGTGA.

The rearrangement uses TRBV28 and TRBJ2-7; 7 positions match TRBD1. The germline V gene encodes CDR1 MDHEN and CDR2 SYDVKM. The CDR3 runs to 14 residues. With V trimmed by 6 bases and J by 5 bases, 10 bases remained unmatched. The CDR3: CASSLRQGLHEQYF. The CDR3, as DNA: TGTGCCAGCAGCCTCAGACAGGGTCTGCACGAGCAGTACTTC.

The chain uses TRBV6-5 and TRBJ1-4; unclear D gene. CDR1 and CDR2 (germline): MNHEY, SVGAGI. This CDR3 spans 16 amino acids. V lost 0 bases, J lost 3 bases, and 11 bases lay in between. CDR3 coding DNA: TGTGCCAGCAGTTACTCTGTGGGGAGGGCTAATGAAAAACTGTTTTTT. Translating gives CASSYSVGRANEKLFF.

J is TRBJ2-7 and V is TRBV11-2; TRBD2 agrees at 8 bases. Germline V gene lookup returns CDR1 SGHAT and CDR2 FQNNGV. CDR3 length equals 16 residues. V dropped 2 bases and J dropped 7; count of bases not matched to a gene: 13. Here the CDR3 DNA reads TGTGCCAGCAGCTTAAGTAGGGGGACTAGACGAAATGAGCAGTACTTC. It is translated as CASSLSRGTRRNEQYF.

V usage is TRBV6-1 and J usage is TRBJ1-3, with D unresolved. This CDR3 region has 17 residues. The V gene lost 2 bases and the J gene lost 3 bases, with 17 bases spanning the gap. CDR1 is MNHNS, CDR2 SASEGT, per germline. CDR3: CASSELGGVAYGNTIYF. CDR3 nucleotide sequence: TGTGCCAGCAGTGAATTAGGCGGGGTGGCTTATGGAAACACCATATATTTT.

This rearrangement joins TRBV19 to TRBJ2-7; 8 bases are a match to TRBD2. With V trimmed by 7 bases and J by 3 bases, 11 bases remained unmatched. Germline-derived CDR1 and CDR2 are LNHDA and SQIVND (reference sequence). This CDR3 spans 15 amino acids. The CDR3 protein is CASTSRMGLGYEQYF. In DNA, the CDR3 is TGTGCCAGTACCTCTCGGATGGGACTAGGCTACGAGCAGTACTTC.

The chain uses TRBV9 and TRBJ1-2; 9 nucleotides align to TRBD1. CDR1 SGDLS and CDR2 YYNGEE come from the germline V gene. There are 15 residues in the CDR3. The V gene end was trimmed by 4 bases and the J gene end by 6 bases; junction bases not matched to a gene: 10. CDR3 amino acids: CASSPRQGGPNGYTF. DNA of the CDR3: TGTGCCAGCAGCCCCCGACAGGGGGGACCAAATGGCTACACCTTC.

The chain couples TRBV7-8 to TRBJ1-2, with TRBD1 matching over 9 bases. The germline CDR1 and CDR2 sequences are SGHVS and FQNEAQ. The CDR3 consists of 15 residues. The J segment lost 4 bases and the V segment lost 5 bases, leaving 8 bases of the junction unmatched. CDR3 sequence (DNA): TGTGCCAGCAGCCCCCTACCACAGGGGGCCTATGGCTACACCTTC. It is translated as CASSPLPQGAYGYTF.

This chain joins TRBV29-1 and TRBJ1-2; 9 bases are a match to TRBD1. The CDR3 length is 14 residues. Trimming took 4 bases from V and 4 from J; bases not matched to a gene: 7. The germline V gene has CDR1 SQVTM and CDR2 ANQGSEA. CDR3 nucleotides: TGCAGCGTTGTTGACAGGGGGGGATTCTATGGCTACACCTTC. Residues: CSVVDRGGFYGYTF.

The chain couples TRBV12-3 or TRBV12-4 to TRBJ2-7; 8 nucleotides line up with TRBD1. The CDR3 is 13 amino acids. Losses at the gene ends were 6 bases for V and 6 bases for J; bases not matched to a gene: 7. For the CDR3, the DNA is TGTGCCAGCAGGCAGACGACAGGGGCCGAGCAGTACTTC. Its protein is CASRQTTGAEQYF.

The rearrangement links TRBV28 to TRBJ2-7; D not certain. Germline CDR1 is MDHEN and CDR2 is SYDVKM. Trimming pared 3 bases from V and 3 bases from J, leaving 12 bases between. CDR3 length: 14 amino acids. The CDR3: CASSFAGLNYEQYF. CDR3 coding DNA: TGTGCCAGCAGTTTTGCAGGTTTGAACTACGAGCAGTACTTC.

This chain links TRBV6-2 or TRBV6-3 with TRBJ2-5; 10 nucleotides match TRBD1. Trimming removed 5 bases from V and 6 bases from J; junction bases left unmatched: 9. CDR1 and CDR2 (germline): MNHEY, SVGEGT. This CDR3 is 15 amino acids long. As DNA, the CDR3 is TGTGCCAGCAGTAGGGGACAGGGGATTTGGAAGACCCAGTACTTC. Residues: CASSRGQGIWKTQYF.

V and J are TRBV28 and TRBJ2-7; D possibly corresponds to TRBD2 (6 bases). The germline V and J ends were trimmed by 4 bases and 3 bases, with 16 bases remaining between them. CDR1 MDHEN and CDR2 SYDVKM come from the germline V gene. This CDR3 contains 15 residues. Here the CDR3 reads CASSSGDLRGYEQYF. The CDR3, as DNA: TGTGCCAGCAGTTCGGGGGACCTGAGGGGCTACGAGCAGTACTTC. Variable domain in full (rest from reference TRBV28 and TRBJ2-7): DVKVTQSSRYLVKRTGEKVFLECVQDMDHENMFWYRQDPGLGLRLIYFSYDVKMKEKGDIPEGYSVSREKKERFSLILESASTNQTSMYLCASSSGDLRGYEQYFGPGTRLTVT.

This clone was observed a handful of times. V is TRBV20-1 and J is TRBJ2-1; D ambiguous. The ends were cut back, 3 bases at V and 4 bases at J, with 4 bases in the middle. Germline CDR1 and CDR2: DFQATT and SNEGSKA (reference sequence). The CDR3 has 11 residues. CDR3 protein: CSAREYNEQFF. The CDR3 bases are TGCAGTGCTAGGGAATACAATGAGCAGTTCTTC.